These T cell receptor beta chains were read from a single sample in a study of T cell responses to AZD1222 COVID-19 vaccine. Measured with immunoSEQ multiplex PCR; TCRdb has only the in-frame clones, and not every one. The sample contains roughly 160,000 clones, around 87% of which appear only once. Sequencing was performed on peripheral blood, taken on day 0 of AZD1222 vaccination. These receptors were collected from an adult in good health. Each CDR3 is given with its conserved first and last residue. Fields, in order: J gene, V gene, D gene, clone size, CDR3 protein, CDR3 DNA. D genes are given only for firm matches. Some rows have no size entry. The others give once, few or many, or a class for an expanded clone.

TRBJ2-7 TRBV4-1 - - CASSQVQTGSYEQYF TGCGCCAGCAGCCAAGTGCAGACGGGATCCTACGAGCAGTACTTC
TRBJ2-2 TRBV6-6 - - CASGQSGELFF TGTGCCAGCGGCCAATCCGGGGAGCTGTTTTTT
TRBJ1-1 TRBV2 TRBD1 - CASSETPRSAGQGTNTEAFF TGTGCCAGCAGTGAAACCCCGAGATCGGCGGGACAGGGGACAAACACTGAAGCTTTCTTT
TRBJ1-1 TRBV9 - - CASARGDTTEAFF TGTGCCAGCGCCCGAGGGGATACCACTGAAGCTTTCTTT
TRBJ2-2 TRBV6-1 - once CASSILPPGGELFF TGTGCCAGCAGTATTCTACCGCCCGGCGGGGAGCTGTTTTTT
TRBJ1-6 TRBV5-6 TRBD1 - CASSFDRGPAPLHF TGTGCCAGCAGCTTTGACAGGGGGCCCGCACCCCTCCACTTT
TRBJ2-5 TRBV10-3 - - CAISRGSEETQYF TGTGCCATCTCGAGGGGTAGCGAGGAGACCCAGTACTTC
TRBJ1-3 TRBV13 TRBD1 - CASSSGTGVNTIYF TGTGCCAGCAGCTCGGGGACAGGGGTAAACACCATATATTTT
TRBJ1-3 TRBV19 - - CASSSRTWTVGNTIYF TGTGCCAGTAGTTCCCGGACTTGGACAGTGGGAAACACCATATATTTT
TRBJ2-7 TRBV4-1 - - CASSQDEVQVSEQYF TGCGCCAGCAGCCAAGATGAGGTACAGGTCTCCGAGCAGTACTTC
TRBJ2-2 TRBV10-1 - once CASSPDSGGLFF TGCGCCAGCAGCCCTGACTCTGGGGGGCTGTTTTTT
TRBJ1-5 TRBV23-1 - - CASSQNRGRVNQPQHF TGCGCCAGCAGTCAGAATAGAGGCAGGGTCAATCAGCCCCAGCATTTT
TRBJ2-7 TRBV12-3/TRBV12-4 - - CASSDRLGQYF TGTGCCAGCAGCGACCGACTAGGGCAGTACTTC